These T cell receptor beta chains were read from a single sample in a study of blood T cells in healthy people across ages. TCRdb re-called the 5' RACE reads through MiXCR, storing one row per CDR3 protein. The sample records 800,000 or so distinct CDR3 sequences, roughly 25% being singletons. This same sample was also part of a study on T cells of mothers and their children.

The material sequenced was blood. These receptors came from a boy between 5 and 17 years old in good health. The CDR3 runs from the conserved cysteine through the conserved F or W. The D gene is left open where the match is weak.

j_call	d_call	v_call	cdr3_aa
TRBJ2-5	NA	TRBV4-1	CASSQVPDRGGETQYF
TRBJ1-2	TRBD1	TRBV29-1	CSGGTGGHGYTF
TRBJ1-6	NA	TRBV9	CASSVAVGLRSPLHF
TRBJ2-3	NA	TRBV9	CASSVKVGTGPHTDTQYF
NA	NA	TRBV4-2	CASSRARGGRNDYEQYF
TRBJ2-2	NA	TRBV29-1	CSVEDLGAGELFF
TRBJ1-2	NA	TRBV18	CASSAGDGYGYTF
TRBJ1-6	TRBD1	TRBV25-1	CASSEGQEYSPLHF
NA	NA	TRBV28	CASSLLQWRVNEQYF
TRBJ2-1	NA	TRBV7-3	CASSAEYRERKFF
NA	TRBD2	TRBV7-2	CASSLTPGLREGEQFF
NA	NA	TRBV20-1	CSARGDGYNEQFF
TRBJ2-2	TRBD1	TRBV7-9	CASSNGQGSNTGELFF
TRBJ2-1	NA	TRBV19	CASSLGWGARKKSEQFF
TRBJ2-7	TRBD2	TRBV4-2	CASSQDPTSGTYEQYF
TRBJ2-5	TRBD1	TRBV12-3/TRBV12-4	CASSDRGRRGWQETQYF
TRBJ2-5	NA	TRBV20-1	CSAGRDRQETQYF
TRBJ2-7	NA	TRBV6-5	CASSEAKGVSYEQYF
TRBJ2-4	NA	TRBV21-1	CARLGRLAPIWNIQYF
TRBJ2-7	TRBD1	TRBV6-5	CASVRGQGSYEQYF
TRBJ2-1	TRBD1	TRBV2	CASRAGTGANEQFF
TRBJ1-5	NA	TRBV5-5	CASSLDYRVTQPQHF
TRBJ2-7	NA	TRBV11-2	CASSLDLVITSSHQETLYF
NA	NA	TRBV15	CATSRGSAGQETQYF